These T cell receptor beta chains were read from a single sample in a study of T-cell memory formation after mild COVID-19. TCRdb fed the 5' RACE reads into MiXCR, producing one record per CDR3 protein. This table holds nearly 250,000 distinct CDR3 sequences, less than 20% found once. The source material was PBMCs or a T cell subset sorted from them (not recorded which). Receptors originate from an adult woman who had mild COVID-19 (a few samples of this study predate the infection). Cell type and time point are not known. Both conserved end residues are part of each CDR3. Fields, in order: CDR3 protein, CDR3 DNA, V gene, D gene, clone size, J gene. The D gene is left open where the match is weak. Not all rows give a size; the values are once, few, many and, for expanded clones, a class.

CDR3: CASSQAPGQGTYGYTF
DNA: TGCGCCAGCAGCCAGGCCCCCGGACAGGGGACCTATGGCTACACCTTC
V: TRBV4-1
D: TRBD1
size: -
J: TRBJ1-2

CDR3: CASSPRYRGNEKLFF
DNA: TGTGCCAGCAGCCCCAGGTACAGGGGGAATGAAAAACTGTTTTTT
V: TRBV5-5
D: TRBD1
size: once
J: TRBJ1-4

CDR3: CATSAAGTGNYGYTF
DNA: TGTGCCACCAGTGCCGCCGGGACAGGGAACTATGGCTACACCTTC
V: TRBV24-1
D: TRBD1
size: few
J: TRBJ1-2

CDR3: CSAPEIGRLAGLHEQFF
DNA: TGCAGTGCCCCAGAAATCGGGAGACTAGCGGGACTTCATGAGCAGTTCTTC
V: TRBV20-1
D: TRBD2
size: -
J: TRBJ2-1

CDR3: CASSQDLLAGGDTQYF
DNA: TGCGCCAGCAGCCAAGACCTACTAGCGGGGGGGGATACGCAGTATTTT
V: TRBV4-1
D: TRBD2
size: few
J: TRBJ2-3

CDR3: CASSYSPGVGGYTF
DNA: TGTGCCAGCAGTTACTCGCCCGGGGTCGGAGGCTACACCTTC
V: TRBV6-2/TRBV6-3
D: -
size: -
J: TRBJ1-2

CDR3: CASTFRGGDTQYF
DNA: TGTGCCAGCACCTTCAGGGGGGGAGATACGCAGTATTTT
V: TRBV9
D: -
size: few
J: TRBJ2-3

CDR3: CASSRTSVEETQYF
DNA: TGTGCCAGCAGCAGGACTAGCGTAGAAGAGACCCAGTACTTC
V: TRBV7-9
D: TRBD2
size: few
J: TRBJ2-5

CDR3: CASSQNRDRAGGLGYTF
DNA: TGTGCCAGCAGCCAGAACCGGGACAGGGCAGGCGGTCTTGGCTACACCTTC
V: TRBV11-2
D: TRBD1
size: few
J: TRBJ1-2

CDR3: CASSLRGGHLSGELFF
DNA: TGTGCCAGCAGTCTCCGTGGGGGACACCTATCCGGGGAGCTGTTTTTT
V: TRBV12-3/TRBV12-4
D: -
size: few
J: TRBJ2-2

CDR3: CASSSRGQGSSYEQYF
DNA: TGTGCCAGCAGCTCCCGAGGACAGGGGAGCTCCTACGAGCAGTACTTC
V: TRBV7-2
D: TRBD1
size: few
J: TRBJ2-7

CDR3: CASSVEIPYEQYF
DNA: TGTGCCAGCAGTGTCGAGATTCCCTACGAGCAGTACTTC
V: TRBV2
D: -
size: -
J: TRBJ2-7

CDR3: CASSSQAMNTEAFF
DNA: TGTGCCAGCAGTTCACAGGCAATGAACACTGAAGCTTTCTTT
V: TRBV12-3/TRBV12-4
D: -
size: few
J: TRBJ1-1

CDR3: CASRPTGTANEKLFF
DNA: TGTGCCAGCAGGCCTACCGGGACAGCTAATGAAAAACTGTTTTTT
V: TRBV11-1
D: TRBD1
size: -
J: TRBJ1-4

CDR3: CASSQVVVGELFF
DNA: TGTGCCAGCAGCCAAGTTGTTGTCGGGGAGCTGTTTTTT
V: TRBV14
D: -
size: -
J: TRBJ2-2

CDR3: CASSQDEQGNTEAFF
DNA: TGTGCCAGCAGCCAAGATGAACAGGGTAACACTGAAGCTTTCTTT
V: TRBV14
D: -
size: -
J: TRBJ1-1

CDR3: CATSDSRTGGLYGYTF
DNA: TGTGCCACCAGTGATTCCAGGACAGGGGGCCTCTATGGCTACACCTTC
V: TRBV24-1
D: TRBD1
size: -
J: TRBJ1-2

CDR3: CASSSAVSYEQYF
DNA: TGTGCCAGCAGTTCTGCGGTGTCCTACGAGCAGTACTTC
V: TRBV12-3/TRBV12-4
D: -
size: -
J: TRBJ2-7

CDR3: CASKVAGALETQYF
DNA: TGTGCCAGCAAGGTAGCGGGAGCTTTGGAGACCCAGTACTTC
V: TRBV6-1
D: TRBD2
size: -
J: TRBJ2-5

CDR3: CSARGGVATEAFF
DNA: TGCAGTGCTAGGGGTGGGGTGGCCACTGAAGCTTTCTTT
V: TRBV20-1
D: -
size: -
J: TRBJ1-1

CDR3: CASSLGGVYTQYF
DNA: TGTGCCAGCAGCCTGGGCGGGGTCTATACGCAGTATTTT
V: TRBV5-6
D: -
size: -
J: TRBJ2-3

CDR3: CAWSVGTGARAETQYF
DNA: TGTGCCTGGAGTGTAGGGACGGGCGCAAGGGCGGAGACCCAGTACTTC
V: TRBV30
D: -
size: -
J: TRBJ2-5

CDR3: CSASPGSPNEQFF
DNA: TGCAGTGCTAGCCCCGGGTCTCCCAATGAGCAGTTCTTC
V: TRBV20-1
D: -
size: -
J: TRBJ2-1

CDR3: CASSQGAGQGLEQYF
DNA: TGTGCCAGCAGCCAAGGCGCGGGGCAGGGCCTCGAGCAGTACTTC
V: TRBV14
D: -
size: -
J: TRBJ2-7

CDR3: CAIGVLAGGSYNEQFF
DNA: TGTGCCATCGGAGTCCTAGCGGGGGGCTCCTACAATGAGCAGTTCTTC
V: TRBV10-3
D: TRBD2
size: -
J: TRBJ2-1

CDR3: CAISAGQGNQPQHF
DNA: TGTGCCATCAGTGCGGGACAGGGAAATCAGCCCCAGCATTTT
V: TRBV10-3
D: TRBD1
size: -
J: TRBJ1-5

CDR3: CASGLQASMNTEAFF
DNA: TGTGCCAGCGGCTTACAGGCGTCCATGAACACTGAAGCTTTCTTT
V: TRBV11-2
D: -
size: few
J: TRBJ1-1

CDR3: CASSGRQGYEQYF
DNA: TGTGCCAGCAGTGGGAGACAGGGCTACGAGCAGTACTTC
V: TRBV6-1
D: TRBD1
size: many
J: TRBJ2-7

CDR3: CASSSQGAFYEQYF
DNA: TGTGCCAGCAGTTCACAGGGGGCTTTCTACGAGCAGTACTTC
V: TRBV6-5
D: TRBD1
size: few
J: TRBJ2-7

CDR3: CASSSPPGGNNEQFF
DNA: TGTGCCAGCAGTTCTCCCCCGGGGGGGAACAATGAGCAGTTCTTC
V: TRBV27
D: TRBD2
size: few
J: TRBJ2-1

CDR3: CASIMTQNTEAFF
DNA: TGTGCCAGCATCATGACACAGAACACTGAAGCTTTCTTT
V: TRBV7-2
D: -
size: -
J: TRBJ1-1

CDR3: CASSFGTGGTEAFF
DNA: TGTGCCAGCAGTTTTGGGACAGGGGGGACTGAAGCTTTCTTT
V: TRBV25-1
D: TRBD1
size: few
J: TRBJ1-1

CDR3: CASSFSSGGFEQYF
DNA: TGTGCCAGCAGTTTCTCTAGCGGGGGGTTCGAGCAGTACTTC
V: TRBV12-3/TRBV12-4
D: TRBD2
size: -
J: TRBJ2-7

CDR3: CASSRPTSGRKDEQFF
DNA: TGTGCCAGCTCACGACCCACCAGCGGGAGGAAGGATGAGCAGTTCTTC
V: TRBV18
D: TRBD2
size: -
J: TRBJ2-1

CDR3: CASSQTSGNHNEQFF
DNA: TGTGCCAGCAGCCAGACTAGCGGGAACCACAATGAGCAGTTCTTC
V: TRBV14
D: TRBD2
size: -
J: TRBJ2-1

CDR3: CASSSGQVDNQPQHF
DNA: TGTGCCAGCAGCTCGGGACAGGTCGACAATCAGCCCCAGCATTTT
V: TRBV7-9
D: TRBD1
size: few
J: TRBJ1-5

CDR3: CSARDKIGDEGYTF
DNA: TGCAGTGCTAGAGATAAAATCGGAGATGAGGGCTACACCTTC
V: TRBV20-1
D: -
size: -
J: TRBJ1-2

CDR3: CASSESWTSGVDTQYF
DNA: TGCGCCAGCAGTGAGTCTTGGACTAGCGGCGTCGATACGCAGTATTTT
V: TRBV10-2
D: TRBD2
size: -
J: TRBJ2-3

CDR3: CAISQDRGSEAFF
DNA: TGTGCCATCAGTCAGGACAGGGGGTCTGAAGCTTTCTTT
V: TRBV10-3
D: TRBD1
size: few
J: TRBJ1-1

CDR3: CASSLGLAGTQYF
DNA: TGTGCCAGCAGCTTAGGACTAGCTGGGACCCAGTACTTC
V: TRBV7-8
D: TRBD2
size: few
J: TRBJ2-5

CDR3: CATSDSGTSGYNEQFF
DNA: TGTGCCACCAGTGATTCCGGGACTAGCGGTTACAATGAGCAGTTCTTC
V: TRBV24-1
D: TRBD2
size: many
J: TRBJ2-1

CDR3: CASSSTSGPAYEQYF
DNA: TGTGCCAGCAGCTCGACTAGCGGCCCCGCCTACGAGCAGTACTTC
V: TRBV7-9
D: TRBD2
size: once
J: TRBJ2-7

CDR3: CASSGRPGLADNEQFF
DNA: TGTGCCAGCAGTGGTCGTCCAGGACTAGCGGACAATGAGCAGTTCTTC
V: TRBV2
D: TRBD2
size: -
J: TRBJ2-1

CDR3: CASSKAGVLGRSEQYF
DNA: TGTGCCAGCAGCAAAGCCGGGGTTTTGGGGCGAAGCGAGCAGTACTTC
V: TRBV21-1
D: -
size: few
J: TRBJ2-7

CDR3: CASSPAGLWETQYF
DNA: TGTGCCAGCAGCCCGGCAGGGTTGTGGGAGACCCAGTACTTC
V: TRBV5-4
D: -
size: -
J: TRBJ2-5

CDR3: CSFRDYTYEQYF
DNA: TGCAGTTTCCGGGACTACACCTACGAGCAGTACTTC
V: TRBV20-1
D: TRBD2
size: -
J: TRBJ2-7

CDR3: CASSPRALFQGYTF
DNA: TGTGCCAGCAGCCCAAGGGCCCTCTTCCAGGGCTACACCTTC
V: TRBV3-1
D: -
size: -
J: TRBJ1-2

CDR3: CASRRGLAGGWETQYF
DNA: TGTGCCAGCAGACGTGGACTAGCGGGAGGATGGGAGACCCAGTACTTC
V: TRBV12-3/TRBV12-4
D: TRBD2
size: -
J: TRBJ2-5

CDR3: CATGTRGGGRFF
DNA: TGTGCCACCGGGACTAGAGGGGGGGGTCGGTTCTTC
V: TRBV27
D: TRBD2
size: many
J: TRBJ2-1